Presented here are 4 T cell receptor beta chains from one specimen sequenced in a study of T cells in Graves' hyperthyroidism and ophthalmopathy. TCR beta CDR3 sequences were amplified from RNA transcripts. The HTBI primer set was used in a first-round RT-PCR of the TCR CDR3. TCRdb processed the multiplex PCR reads anew with MiXCR; each CDR3 protein has one entry. The repertoire holds about 600,000 distinct CDR3 sequences, with approximately 15% as singletons. Source material: blood. These receptors all stem from a woman between 18 and 29 years old with Graves' ophthalmopathy.

This clonotype was seen a few times. The V gene is TRBV7-9, the J gene TRBJ1-4; TRBD1 aligns across 7 bases. J was trimmed by 3 bases and V by 3 bases; bases with no gene match: 7. Germline V gives CDR1 SEHNR, CDR2 FQNEAQ (reference sequence). The CDR3 is 16 amino acids. The chain's CDR3 is CASSFSRGSPNEKLFF. The CDR3 DNA sequence: TGTGCCAGCAGCTTCAGCAGGGGGTCGCCTAATGAAAAACTGTTTTTT.

This clonotype was counted ten times or more. The CDR3 reads CASNKAGVVAEQYF. CDR3 DNA sequence: TGTGCCAGCAACAAAGCGGGAGTGGTCGCCGAGCAGTACTTC. The rearrangement links TRBV12-3 or TRBV12-4 to TRBJ2-7; 8 nucleotides agree with TRBD2. V was clipped by 7 bases and J by 6 bases; unmatched bases: 11. This CDR3 has 14 amino acids.

Worth noting for this clonotype: Being one base from a much bigger clone, this may be a read error. The chain couples TRBV24-1 to TRBJ1-2; no firm D call. From germline, CDR1 is KGHDR and CDR2 SFDVKD. V was cut by 1 base and J by 8 bases, with 19 bases left in between. This CDR3 spans 16 amino acids. In DNA form, the CDR3 reads TGTGCCACCAGTGATTTAGGTTTGGGGTCCGAGAGCGGCTACACCTTC. This codes for CATSDLGLGSESGYTF.

The sample holds many counts of this clonotype. V usage is TRBV3-1 and J usage is TRBJ2-1; 9 bases map to TRBD2. Germline V lookup: CDR1 LGHDT, CDR2 YNNKEL (reference sequence). This CDR3 is 16 amino acids long. Trimming removed 0 bases from V and 6 bases from J; junction bases left unmatched: 6. In nucleotides, the CDR3 is TGTGCCAGCAGCCAAGATATGCGGGAGGGGGTCAATGAGCAGTTCTTC. Encoded protein: CASSQDMREGVNEQFF.